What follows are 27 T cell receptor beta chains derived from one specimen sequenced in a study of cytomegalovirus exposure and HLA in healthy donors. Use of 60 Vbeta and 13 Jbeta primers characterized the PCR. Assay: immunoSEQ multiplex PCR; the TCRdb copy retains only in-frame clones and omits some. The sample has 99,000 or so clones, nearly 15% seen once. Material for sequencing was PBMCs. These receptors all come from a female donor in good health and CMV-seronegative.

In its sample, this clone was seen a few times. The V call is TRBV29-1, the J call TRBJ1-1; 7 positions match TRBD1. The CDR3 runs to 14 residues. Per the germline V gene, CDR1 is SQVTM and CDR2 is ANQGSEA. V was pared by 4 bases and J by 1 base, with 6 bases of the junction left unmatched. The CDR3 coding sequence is TGCAGCGTTGGGGCCACAGGGGCGAACACTGAAGCTTTCTTT. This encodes CSVGATGANTEAFF.

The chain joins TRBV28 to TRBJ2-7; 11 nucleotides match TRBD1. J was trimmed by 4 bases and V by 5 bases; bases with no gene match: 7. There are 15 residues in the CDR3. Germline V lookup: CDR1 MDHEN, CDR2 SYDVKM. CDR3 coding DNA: TGTGCCAGCAGTGGACGGACAGGGGGCATGTACGAGCAGTACTTC. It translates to CASSGRTGGMYEQYF.

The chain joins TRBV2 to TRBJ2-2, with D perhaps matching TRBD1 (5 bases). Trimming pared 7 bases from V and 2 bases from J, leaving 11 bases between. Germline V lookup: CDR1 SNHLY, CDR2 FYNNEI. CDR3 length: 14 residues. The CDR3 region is CASNWQGNTGELFF. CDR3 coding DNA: TGTGCCAGCAACTGGCAGGGAAACACCGGGGAGCTGTTTTTT.

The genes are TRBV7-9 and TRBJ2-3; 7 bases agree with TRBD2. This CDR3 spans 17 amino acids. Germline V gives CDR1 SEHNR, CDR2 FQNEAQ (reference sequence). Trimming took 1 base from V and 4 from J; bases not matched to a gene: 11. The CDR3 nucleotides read TGTGCCAGCAGCTTAGGCGCTCTAGCGGATGGGGCAGATACGCAGTATTTT. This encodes CASSLGALADGADTQYF.

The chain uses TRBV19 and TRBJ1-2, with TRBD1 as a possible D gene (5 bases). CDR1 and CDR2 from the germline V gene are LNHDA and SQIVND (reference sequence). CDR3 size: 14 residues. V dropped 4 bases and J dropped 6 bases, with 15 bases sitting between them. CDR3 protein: CASSTYGQSDGYTF. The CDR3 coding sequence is TGTGCCAGTAGTACTTACGGACAAAGCGATGGCTACACCTTC.

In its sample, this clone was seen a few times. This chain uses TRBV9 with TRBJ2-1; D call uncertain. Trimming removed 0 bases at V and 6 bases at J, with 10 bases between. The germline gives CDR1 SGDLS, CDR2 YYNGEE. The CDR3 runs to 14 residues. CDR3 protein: CASSVDGLSNEQFF. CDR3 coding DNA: TGTGCCAGCAGCGTAGATGGGCTATCCAATGAGCAGTTCTTC.

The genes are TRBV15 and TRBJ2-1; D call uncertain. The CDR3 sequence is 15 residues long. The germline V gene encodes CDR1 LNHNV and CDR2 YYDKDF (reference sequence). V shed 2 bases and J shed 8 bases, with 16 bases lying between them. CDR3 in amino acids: CATSRRANPGDEQFF. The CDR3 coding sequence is TGTGCCACCAGCAGACGTGCGAACCCTGGAGATGAGCAGTTCTTC.

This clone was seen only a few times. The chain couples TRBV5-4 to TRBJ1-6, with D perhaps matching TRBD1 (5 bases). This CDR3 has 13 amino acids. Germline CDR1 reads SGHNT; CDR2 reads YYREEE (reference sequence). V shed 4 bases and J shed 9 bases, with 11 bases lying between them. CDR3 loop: CASSPWGGSPLHF. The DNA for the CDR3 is TGTGCCAGCAGCCCCTGGGGGGGTTCACCCCTCCACTTT.

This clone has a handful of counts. CDR3 in amino acids: CASSQEGAGITSTDTQYF. Written as DNA, the CDR3 is TGCGCCAGCAGCCAAGAGGGGGCGGGCATTACTAGCACAGATACGCAGTATTTT. The chain is built from TRBV4-3 and TRBJ2-3, with D possibly TRBD1 on 6 matching bases. Trimming pared 0 bases from V and 0 bases from J, leaving 16 bases between. Germline V CDR1 and CDR2: LGHNA, YSLEER. This CDR3 spans 18 amino acids.

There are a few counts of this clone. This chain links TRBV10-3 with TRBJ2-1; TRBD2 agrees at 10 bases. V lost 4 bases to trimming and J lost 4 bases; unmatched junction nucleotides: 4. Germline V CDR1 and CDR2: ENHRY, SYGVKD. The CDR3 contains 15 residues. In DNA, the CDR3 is TGTGCCATCAGTGGCGAACTAGCGGGATACAATGAGCAGTTCTTC. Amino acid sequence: CAISGELAGYNEQFF.

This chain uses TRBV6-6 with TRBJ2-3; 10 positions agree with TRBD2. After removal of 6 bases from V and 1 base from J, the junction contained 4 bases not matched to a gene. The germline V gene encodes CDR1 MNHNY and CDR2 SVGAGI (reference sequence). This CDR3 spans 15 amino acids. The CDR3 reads CASSPLAGGTDTQYF. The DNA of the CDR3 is TGTGCCAGCAGCCCCCTAGCGGGGGGCACAGATACGCAGTATTTT.

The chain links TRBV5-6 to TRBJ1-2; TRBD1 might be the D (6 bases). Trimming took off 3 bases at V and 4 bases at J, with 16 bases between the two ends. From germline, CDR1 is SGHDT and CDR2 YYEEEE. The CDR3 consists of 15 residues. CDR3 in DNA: TGTGCCAGCAGCTCGGTAATTCAGGGGCCCTATGGCTACACCTTC. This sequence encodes CASSSVIQGPYGYTF.

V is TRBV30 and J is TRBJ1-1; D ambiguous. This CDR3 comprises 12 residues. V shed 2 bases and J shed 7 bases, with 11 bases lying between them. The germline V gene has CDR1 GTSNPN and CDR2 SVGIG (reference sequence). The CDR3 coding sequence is TGTGCCTGGAGTTCCCGGGTCGGTGAAGCTTTCTTT. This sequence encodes CAWSSRVGEAFF.

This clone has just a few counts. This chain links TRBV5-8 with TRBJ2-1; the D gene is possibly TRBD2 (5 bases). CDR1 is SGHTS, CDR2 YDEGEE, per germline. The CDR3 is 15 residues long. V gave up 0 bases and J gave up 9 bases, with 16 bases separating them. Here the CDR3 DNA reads TGTGCCAGCAGCTTGGAAGTAGCGCCCCACCCTGAGCAGTTCTTC. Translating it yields CASSLEVAPHPEQFF.

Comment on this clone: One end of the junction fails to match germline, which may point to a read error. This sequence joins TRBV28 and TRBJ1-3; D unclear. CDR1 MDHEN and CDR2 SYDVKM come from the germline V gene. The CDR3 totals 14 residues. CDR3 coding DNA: TGTGCCAGCAGCCCCGGGATCTCTAGAAACACCATATATTTT. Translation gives CASSPGISRNTIYF.

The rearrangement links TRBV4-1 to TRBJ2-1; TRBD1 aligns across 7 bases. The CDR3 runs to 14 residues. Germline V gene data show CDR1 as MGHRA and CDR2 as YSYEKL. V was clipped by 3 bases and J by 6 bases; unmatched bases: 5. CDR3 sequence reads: CASSQGTEVNEQFF. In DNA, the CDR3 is TGCGCCAGCAGCCAGGGGACAGAGGTCAATGAGCAGTTCTTC.

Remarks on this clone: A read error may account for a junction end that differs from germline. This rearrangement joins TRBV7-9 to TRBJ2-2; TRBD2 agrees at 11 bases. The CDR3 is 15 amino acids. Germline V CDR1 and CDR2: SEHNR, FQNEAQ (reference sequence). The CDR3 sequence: CASSLAGGNTGELFF. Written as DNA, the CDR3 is TGTGCCAGCAGCCTAGCGGGAGGGAACACCGGGGAGCTGTTTTTT.

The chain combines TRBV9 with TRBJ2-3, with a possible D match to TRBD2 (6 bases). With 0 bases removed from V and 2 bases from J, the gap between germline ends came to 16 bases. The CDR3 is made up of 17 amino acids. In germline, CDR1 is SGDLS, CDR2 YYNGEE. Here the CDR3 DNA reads TGTGCCAGCAGCGTAGAGATCCTGCGGGATGTCACAGATACGCAGTATTTT. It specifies CASSVEILRDVTDTQYF.

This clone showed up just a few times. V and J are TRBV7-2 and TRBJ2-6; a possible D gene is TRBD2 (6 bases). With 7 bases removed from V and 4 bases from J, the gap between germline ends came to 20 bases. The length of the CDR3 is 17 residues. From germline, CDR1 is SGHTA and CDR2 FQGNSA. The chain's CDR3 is CASTQNSGPRGANVLTF. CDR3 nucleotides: TGTGCCAGCACCCAGAATAGCGGTCCGCGGGGGGCCAACGTCCTGACTTTC.

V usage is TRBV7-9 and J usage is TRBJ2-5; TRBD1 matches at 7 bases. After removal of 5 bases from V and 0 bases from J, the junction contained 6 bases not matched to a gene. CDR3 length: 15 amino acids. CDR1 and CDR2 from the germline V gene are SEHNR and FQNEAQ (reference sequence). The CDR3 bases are TGTGCCAGCAGCCAGGGACAGCTATACCAAGAGACCCAGTACTTC. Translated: CASSQGQLYQETQYF.

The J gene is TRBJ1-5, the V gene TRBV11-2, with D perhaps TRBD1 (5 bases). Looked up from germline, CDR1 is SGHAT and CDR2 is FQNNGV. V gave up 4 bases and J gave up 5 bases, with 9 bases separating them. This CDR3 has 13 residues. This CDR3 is CASSWTGDQPQHF. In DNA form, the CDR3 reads TGTGCCAGCAGCTGGACGGGGGATCAGCCCCAGCATTTT.

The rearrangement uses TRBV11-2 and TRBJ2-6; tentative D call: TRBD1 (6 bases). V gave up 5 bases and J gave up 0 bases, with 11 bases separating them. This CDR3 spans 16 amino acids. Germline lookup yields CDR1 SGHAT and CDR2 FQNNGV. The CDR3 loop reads CASSPLQGSGANVLTF. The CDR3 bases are TGTGCCAGCAGCCCACTACAGGGCTCTGGGGCCAACGTCCTGACTTTC.

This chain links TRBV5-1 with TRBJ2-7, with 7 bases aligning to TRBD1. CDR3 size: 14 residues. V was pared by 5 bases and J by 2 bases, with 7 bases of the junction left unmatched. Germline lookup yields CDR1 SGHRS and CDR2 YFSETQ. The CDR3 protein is CASSSPTGTYEQYF. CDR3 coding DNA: TGCGCCAGCAGTAGCCCGACAGGGACCTACGAGCAGTACTTC.

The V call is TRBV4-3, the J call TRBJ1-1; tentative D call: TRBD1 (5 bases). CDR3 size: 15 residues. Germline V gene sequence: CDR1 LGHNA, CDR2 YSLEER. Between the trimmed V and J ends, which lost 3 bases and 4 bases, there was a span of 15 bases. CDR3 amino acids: CASSQGTGSRTEAFF. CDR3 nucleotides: TGCGCCAGCAGCCAGGGAACAGGTTCTCGCACTGAAGCTTTCTTT.

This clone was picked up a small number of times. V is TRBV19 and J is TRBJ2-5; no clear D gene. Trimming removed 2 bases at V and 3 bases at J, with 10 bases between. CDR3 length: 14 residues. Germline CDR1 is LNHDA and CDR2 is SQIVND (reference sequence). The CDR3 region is CASSIRNGEETQYF. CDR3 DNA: TGTGCCAGTAGTATACGCAACGGAGAAGAGACCCAGTACTTC.

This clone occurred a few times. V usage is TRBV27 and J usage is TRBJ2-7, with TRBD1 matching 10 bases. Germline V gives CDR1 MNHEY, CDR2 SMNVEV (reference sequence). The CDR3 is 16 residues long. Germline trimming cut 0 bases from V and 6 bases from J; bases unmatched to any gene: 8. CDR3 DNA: TGTGCCAGCAGTTTATCGGCCGTGACAGGGGGCGGCGAGCAGTACTTC. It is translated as CASSLSAVTGGGEQYF.

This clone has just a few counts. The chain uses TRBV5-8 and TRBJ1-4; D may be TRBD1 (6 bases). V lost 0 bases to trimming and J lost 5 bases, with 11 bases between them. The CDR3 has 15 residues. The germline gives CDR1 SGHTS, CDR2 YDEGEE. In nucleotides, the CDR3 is TGTGCCAGCAGCTTGGTAGGACAGACCAATGAAAAACTGTTTTTT. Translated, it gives CASSLVGQTNEKLFF.